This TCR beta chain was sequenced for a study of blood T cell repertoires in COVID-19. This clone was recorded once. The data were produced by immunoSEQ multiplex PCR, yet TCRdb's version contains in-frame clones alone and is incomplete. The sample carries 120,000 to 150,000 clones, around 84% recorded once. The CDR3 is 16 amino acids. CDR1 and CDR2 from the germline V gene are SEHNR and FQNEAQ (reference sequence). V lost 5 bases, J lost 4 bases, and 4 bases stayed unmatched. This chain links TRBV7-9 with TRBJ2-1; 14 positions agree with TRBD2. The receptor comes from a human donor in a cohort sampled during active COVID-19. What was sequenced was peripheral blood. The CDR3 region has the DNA TGTGCCAGCAGCAGGGGACTAGCGGGGGTATACAATGAGCAGTTCTTC. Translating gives CASSRGLAGVYNEQFF.